This T cell receptor beta chain is from a study of shared clonotypes between healthy human individuals. Points from the study as a whole: The generation probabilities recorded for non-shared clonotypes fell below those of clonotypes shared by all four donors. Larger estimated richness was generally seen in naive subsets than in memory subsets.

Positively selected for CCR7, the CD45RO-negative cells used as naive CD8 cells excluded terminally differentiated effector memory CD45RA+ cells. To note about this clone: Its antigen is unknown.

Deep-level running was used for the assay. Methods used by the authors: In the immunoSEQ data, sequences were junction-only and lacked quality scores, so filtering differed. Clones were read by immunoSEQ multiplex PCR, and TCRdb kept only the in-frame ones, dropping some. Clone size and the V and J calls come from that table; the DNA yielded D and trimming. The data hold more than 2 million clones, with around 96% observed a single time. Source material: naive CD8+ T cells sorted from blood. The sequence derives from a man younger than 35 in good health.

Here the CDR3 reads CASSLTGFRIEQYF. CDR3 in DNA: TGTGCCAGCAGTCTTACAGGGTTCCGGATTGAGCAGTACTTC. The chain carries TRBV27 and TRBJ2-7; D possibly corresponds to TRBD1 (6 bases). The V and J ends lost 5 bases and 7 bases respectively, with 18 bases between them. Germline-derived CDR1 and CDR2 are MNHEY and SMNVEV (reference sequence). The length of the CDR3 is 14 residues.